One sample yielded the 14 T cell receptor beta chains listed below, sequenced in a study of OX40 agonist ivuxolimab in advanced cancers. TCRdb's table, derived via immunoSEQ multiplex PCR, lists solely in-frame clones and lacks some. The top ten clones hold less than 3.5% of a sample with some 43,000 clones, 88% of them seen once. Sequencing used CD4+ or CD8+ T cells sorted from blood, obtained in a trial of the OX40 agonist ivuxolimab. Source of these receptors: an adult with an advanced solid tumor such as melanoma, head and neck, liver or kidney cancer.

CDR3 in amino acids: CASSPTGTAGGYSYNEQFF. The CDR3 DNA is TGTGCCAGCAGCCCCACCGGGACAGCCGGTGGTTACTCCTACAATGAGCAGTTCTTC. The chain is built from TRBV9 and TRBJ2-1, with TRBD1 matching over 7 bases. Germline trimming cut 4 bases from V and 0 bases from J; bases unmatched to any gene: 16. Germline V gives CDR1 SGDLS, CDR2 YYNGEE. The CDR3 has 19 residues. The whole variable domain, filled in from reference TRBV9 and TRBJ2-1, reads DSGVTQTPKHLITATGQRVTLRCSPRSGDLSVYWYQQSLDQGLQFLIQYYNGEERAKGNILERFSAQQFPDLHSELNLSSLELGDSALYFCASSPTGTAGGYSYNEQFFGPGTRLTVL.

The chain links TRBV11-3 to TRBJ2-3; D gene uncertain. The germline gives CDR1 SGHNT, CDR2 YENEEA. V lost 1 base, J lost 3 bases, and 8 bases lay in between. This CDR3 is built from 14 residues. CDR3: CASSLAAVTDTQYF. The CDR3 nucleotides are TGTGCCAGCAGCTTAGCTGCAGTTACAGATACGCAGTATTTT.

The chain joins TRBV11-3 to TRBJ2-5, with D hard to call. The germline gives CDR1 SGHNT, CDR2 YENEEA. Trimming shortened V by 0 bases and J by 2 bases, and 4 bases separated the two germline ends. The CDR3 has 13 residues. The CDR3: CASSLEGQETQYF. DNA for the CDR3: TGTGCCAGCAGCTTAGAAGGGCAAGAGACCCAGTACTTC.

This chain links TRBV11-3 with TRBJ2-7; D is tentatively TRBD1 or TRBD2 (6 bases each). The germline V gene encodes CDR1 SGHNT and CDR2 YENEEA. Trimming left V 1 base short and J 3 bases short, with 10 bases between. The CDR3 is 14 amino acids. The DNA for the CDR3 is TGTGCCAGCAGCTTAGGGGGGGACAACTACGAGCAGTACTTC. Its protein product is CASSLGGDNYEQYF.

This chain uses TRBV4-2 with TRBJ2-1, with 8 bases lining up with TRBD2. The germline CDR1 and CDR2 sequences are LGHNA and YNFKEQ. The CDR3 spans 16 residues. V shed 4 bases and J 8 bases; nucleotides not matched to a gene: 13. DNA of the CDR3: TGTGCCAGCAGCCGGCCGTGGGAGCGGGGGACCGATGAGCAGTTCTTC. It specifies CASSRPWERGTDEQFF.

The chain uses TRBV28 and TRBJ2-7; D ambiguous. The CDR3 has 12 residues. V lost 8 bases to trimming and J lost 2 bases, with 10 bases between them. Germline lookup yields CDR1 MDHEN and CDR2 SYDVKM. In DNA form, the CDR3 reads TGTGCCAGCCTCGGAACGACCTACGAGCAGTACTTC. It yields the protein CASLGTTYEQYF.

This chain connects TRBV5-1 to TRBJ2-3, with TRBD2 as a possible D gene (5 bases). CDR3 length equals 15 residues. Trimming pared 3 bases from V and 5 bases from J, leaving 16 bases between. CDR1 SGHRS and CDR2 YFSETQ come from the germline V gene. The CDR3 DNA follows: TGCGCCAGCAGCTACTGGACCCGTCGGGAAGATACGCAGTATTTT. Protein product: CASSYWTRREDTQYF.

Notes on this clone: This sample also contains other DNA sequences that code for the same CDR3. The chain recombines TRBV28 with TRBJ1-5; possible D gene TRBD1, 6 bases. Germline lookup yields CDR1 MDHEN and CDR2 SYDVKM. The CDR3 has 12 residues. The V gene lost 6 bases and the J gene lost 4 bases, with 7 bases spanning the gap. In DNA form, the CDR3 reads TGTGCCAGCAGAACAGGGAATCAGCCCCAGCATTTT. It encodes CASRTGNQPQHF. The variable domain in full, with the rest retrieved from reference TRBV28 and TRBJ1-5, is DVKVTQSSRYLVKRTGEKVFLECVQDMDHENMFWYRQDPGLGLRLIYFSYDVKMKEKGDIPEGYSVSREKKERFSLILESASTNQTSMYLCASRTGNQPQHFGDGTRLSIL.

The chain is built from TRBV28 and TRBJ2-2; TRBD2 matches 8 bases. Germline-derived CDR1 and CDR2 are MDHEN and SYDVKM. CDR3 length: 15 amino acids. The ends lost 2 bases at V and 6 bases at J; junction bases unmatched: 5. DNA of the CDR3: TGTGCCAGCAGTTTAGACGGGAGGGCCGCCGGGGAGCTGTTTTTT. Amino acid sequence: CASSLDGRAAGELFF.

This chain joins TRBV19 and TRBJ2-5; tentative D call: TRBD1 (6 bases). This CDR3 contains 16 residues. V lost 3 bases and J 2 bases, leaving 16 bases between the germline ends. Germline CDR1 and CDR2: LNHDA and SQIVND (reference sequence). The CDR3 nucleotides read TGTGCCAGTAGTATTGGGGCAGGGGCCCTACAAGAGACCCAGTACTTC. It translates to CASSIGAGALQETQYF.

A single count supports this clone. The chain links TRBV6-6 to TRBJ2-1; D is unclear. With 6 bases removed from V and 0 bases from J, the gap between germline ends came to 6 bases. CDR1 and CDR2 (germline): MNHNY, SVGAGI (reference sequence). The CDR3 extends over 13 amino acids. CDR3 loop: CASRIASYNEQFF. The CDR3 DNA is TGTGCCAGCAGGATAGCCTCCTACAATGAGCAGTTCTTC.

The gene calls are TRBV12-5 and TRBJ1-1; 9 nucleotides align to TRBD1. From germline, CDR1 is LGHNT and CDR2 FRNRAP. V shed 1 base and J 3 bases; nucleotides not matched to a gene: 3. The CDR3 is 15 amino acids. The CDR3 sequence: CASGLARTGDTEAFF. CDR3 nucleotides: TGTGCTAGTGGTTTGGCCCGGACAGGGGACACTGAAGCTTTCTTT.

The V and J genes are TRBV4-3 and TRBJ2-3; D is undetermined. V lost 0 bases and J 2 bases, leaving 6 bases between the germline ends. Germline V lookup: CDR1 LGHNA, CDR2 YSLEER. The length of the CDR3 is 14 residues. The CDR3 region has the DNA TGCGCCAGCAGCCAAGAGGGCTTCACAGATACGCAGTATTTT. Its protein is CASSQEGFTDTQYF.

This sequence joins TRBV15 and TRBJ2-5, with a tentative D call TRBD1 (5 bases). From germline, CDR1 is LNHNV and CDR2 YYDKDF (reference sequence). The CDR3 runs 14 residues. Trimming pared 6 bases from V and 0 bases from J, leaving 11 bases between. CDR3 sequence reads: CATRAGINQETQYF. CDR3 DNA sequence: TGTGCCACCAGGGCAGGGATTAACCAAGAGACCCAGTACTTC. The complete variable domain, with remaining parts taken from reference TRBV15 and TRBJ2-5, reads DAMVIQNPRYQVTQFGKPVTLSCSQTLNHNVMYWYQQKSSQAPKLLFHYYDKDFNNEADTPDNFQSRRPNTSFCFLDIRSPGLGDTAMYLCATRAGINQETQYFGPGTRLLVL.